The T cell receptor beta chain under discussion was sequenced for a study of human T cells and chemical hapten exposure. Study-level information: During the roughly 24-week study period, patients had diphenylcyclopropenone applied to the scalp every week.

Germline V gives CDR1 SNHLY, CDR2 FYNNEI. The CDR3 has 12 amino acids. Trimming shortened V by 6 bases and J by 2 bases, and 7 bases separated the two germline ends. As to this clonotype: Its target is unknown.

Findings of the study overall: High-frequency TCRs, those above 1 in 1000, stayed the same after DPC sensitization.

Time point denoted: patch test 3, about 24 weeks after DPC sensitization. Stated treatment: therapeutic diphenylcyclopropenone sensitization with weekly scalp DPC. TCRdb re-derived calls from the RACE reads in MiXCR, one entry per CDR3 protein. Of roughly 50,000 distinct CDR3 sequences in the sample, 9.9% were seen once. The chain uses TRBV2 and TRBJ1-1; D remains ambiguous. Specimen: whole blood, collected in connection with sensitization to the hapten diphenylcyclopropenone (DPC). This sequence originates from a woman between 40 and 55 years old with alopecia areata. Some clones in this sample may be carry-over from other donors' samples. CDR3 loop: CASRVDNTEAFF. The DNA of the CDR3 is TGTGCCAGCAGGGTGGACAACACTGAAGCTTTCTTT. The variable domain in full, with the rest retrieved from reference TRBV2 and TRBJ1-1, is EPEVTQTPSHQVTQMGQEVILRCVPISNHLYFYWYRQILGQKVEFLVSFYNNEISEKSEIFDDQFSVERPDGSNFTLKIRSTKLEDSAMYFCASRVDNTEAFFGQGTRLTVV.